This TCR beta chain was recorded in a study of blood T cell repertoires in COVID-19. Background on the study: Specimens from acute and convalescent COVID-19 originated in the United States, Italy and Spain. In each case, the material was cDNA or gDNA derived from T cells, B-cell-depleted T cells, or PBMCs.

This clone was detected only a few times. The CDR3 spans 13 residues. Looked up from germline, CDR1 is MNHNY and CDR2 is SVGAGI (reference sequence). Deletions cut 10 bases from V and 1 base from J, with 13 bases between. Seattle participants joined during active infection and were tracked over time. Produced via immunoSEQ multiplex PCR; TCRdb's table is partial and in-frame only. The data contain approximately 70,000 clones, 76% of them seen just once; the ten biggest clones take up 14% to 15%. This chain uses TRBV6-6 with TRBJ1-1; no definite D call. The source is a man aged 55 to 69 with COVID-19, enrolled during active disease. Specimen: peripheral blood. The CDR3 is CATHVAGNTEAFF. The CDR3 nucleotides are TGTGCCACCCACGTGGCAGGGAACACTGAAGCTTTCTTT.